These 10 T cell receptor beta chains were sequenced from one sample in a study of blood T cell repertoires in COVID-19. Repertoires were generated with immunoSEQ multiplex PCR, while TCRdb's copy carries only in-frame clones and drops some. Among about 170,000 clones listed, approximately 89% were seen once. The sequenced sample consisted of PBMCs or T cells enriched from blood (not recorded which). The receptors shown here come from a woman aged 18 to 35 who had recovered from COVID-19.

The CDR3 DNA reads TGTGCCAGCAGCTCCATCCCCGACAGGTACGAAGCTTTCTTT. Amino acid sequence: CASSSIPDRYEAFF. The V gene is TRBV11-1, the J gene TRBJ1-1; possibly TRBD1 for D (6 bases). Germline loops: CDR1 SGHAT, CDR2 FQDESV (reference sequence). Trimming stripped 4 bases from V and 8 bases from J, with 17 bases between. The CDR3 has 14 residues.

The chain employs TRBV10-3 and TRBJ2-2, with 7 positions matching TRBD2. The J segment lost 7 bases and the V segment lost 10 bases, leaving 12 bases of the junction unmatched. Germline V gene data show CDR1 as ENHRY and CDR2 as SYGVKD. This CDR3 has 14 residues. The CDR3 loop reads CATGRAGDIGELFF. The CDR3 DNA reads as TGTGCCACCGGTCGTGCGGGGGATATCGGGGAGCTGTTTTTT.

This chain uses TRBV9 with TRBJ2-2, with a tentative D call TRBD1 (5 bases). V was shortened by 3 bases and J by 4 bases, with 10 bases between the two germline ends. The CDR3 totals 14 residues. Germline lookup yields CDR1 SGDLS and CDR2 YYNGEE. The CDR3 coding sequence is TGTGCCAGCAGCGGGAGCAGGGTCACCGGGGAGCTGTTTTTT. Translated: CASSGSRVTGELFF. Combining the CDR3 with reference TRBV9 and TRBJ2-2 gives the whole variable domain DSGVTQTPKHLITATGQRVTLRCSPRSGDLSVYWYQQSLDQGLQFLIQYYNGEERAKGNILERFSAQQFPDLHSELNLSSLELGDSALYFCASSGSRVTGELFFGEGSRLTVL.

This chain links TRBV27 with TRBJ2-7, with D possibly being TRBD1 (5 bases). This CDR3 has 15 amino acids. Per germline, CDR1 MNHEY and CDR2 SMNVEV (reference sequence). V was cut by 3 bases and J by 3 bases, with 15 bases left in between. The CDR3 DNA reads TGTGCCAGCAGTTTTGGGGCCGAGTTGGTCTACGAGCAGTACTTC. It codes for CASSFGAELVYEQYF.

This clone is a singleton in its sample. V gene TRBV28 combines with J gene TRBJ2-5; a possible D gene is TRBD1 (6 bases). This CDR3 is built from 13 residues. Germline loops: CDR1 MDHEN, CDR2 SYDVKM. Between the trimmed V and J ends, which lost 6 bases and 4 bases, there was a span of 12 bases. CDR3 DNA: TGTGCCAGCAGGGGGACAATCCGAGAGACCCAGTACTTC. This gives the protein CASRGTIRETQYF.

The chain combines TRBV28 with TRBJ1-4; D gene ambiguous. The germline CDR1 and CDR2 sequences are MDHEN and SYDVKM. Trimming shortened V by 0 bases and J by 8 bases, and 16 bases separated the two germline ends. The CDR3 contains 16 residues. The CDR3 loop is CASSLWAPETGEKLFF. Here the CDR3 DNA reads TGTGCCAGCAGTTTATGGGCGCCAGAGACGGGGGAAAAACTGTTTTTT.

The gene calls are TRBV11-2 and TRBJ1-1; D is uncertain. Germline lookup yields CDR1 SGHAT and CDR2 FQNNGV. V dropped 2 bases and J dropped 3 bases, with 13 bases sitting between them. The CDR3 is 15 residues long. The CDR3 is CASSLIGVGDTEAFF. CDR3 DNA: TGTGCCAGCAGCTTAATCGGCGTCGGGGACACTGAAGCTTTCTTT.

V usage is TRBV5-1 and J usage is TRBJ2-7, with D possibly matching TRBD1 (5 bases). Deletions cut 0 bases from V and 2 bases from J, with 9 bases between. This CDR3 contains 14 residues. Germline V lookup: CDR1 SGHRS, CDR2 YFSETQ. This chain's CDR3 is CASSLAMGPYEQYF. CDR3 nucleotide sequence: TGCGCCAGCAGCTTGGCCATGGGGCCCTACGAGCAGTACTTC. The whole variable domain, filled in from reference TRBV5-1 and TRBJ2-7, reads KAGVTQTPRYLIKTRGQQVTLSCSPISGHRSVSWYQQTPGQGLQFLFEYFSETQRNKGNFPGRFSGRQFSNSRSEMNVSTLELGDSALYLCASSLAMGPYEQYFGPGTRLTVT.

J is TRBJ2-7 and V is TRBV27; 15 positions agree with TRBD2. This CDR3 has 18 amino acids. In germline, CDR1 is MNHEY, CDR2 SMNVEV (reference sequence). Trimming removed 7 bases from V and 3 bases from J; junction bases left unmatched: 13. The CDR3 reads CASNPGLAGGRTYYEQYF. The CDR3 DNA reads as TGTGCCAGCAATCCGGGACTAGCGGGAGGTAGGACCTACTACGAGCAGTACTTC.

The chain combines TRBV6-5 with TRBJ2-1; D is uncertain. This CDR3 region has 14 residues. Germline CDR1 and CDR2: MNHEY and SVGAGI. The germline V and J ends were trimmed by 4 bases and 3 bases, with 10 bases remaining between them. The CDR3 here is CASSSRTRYNEQFF. The CDR3 DNA reads as TGTGCCAGCAGTTCCAGAACCCGCTACAATGAGCAGTTCTTC.